Each of the 5 T cell receptor beta chains below was sequenced from the same sample in a study of cytomegalovirus exposure and HLA in healthy donors. The PCR employed 60 Vbeta primers together with 13 Jbeta primers. Data came from immunoSEQ multiplex PCR; TCRdb stores just in-frame clones and leaves some out. The sample includes fewer than 200,000 clones, 65% to 85% of them seen just once. Sequencing was carried out using PBMCs. The receptor set was obtained from a woman aged 18-29 years in good health and CMV-seronegative.

J is TRBJ2-6 and V is TRBV18; D unresolved. CDR3 length equals 16 residues. Per the germline V gene, CDR1 is KGHSH and CDR2 is LQKENI. V lost 3 bases, J lost 0 bases, and 9 bases lay in between. The CDR3 spells CASSPQAGSGANVLTF. CDR3 nucleotide sequence: TGTGCCAGCTCACCCCAGGCAGGCTCTGGGGCCAACGTCCTGACTTTC.

This clone appeared a single time. This chain uses TRBV5-1 with TRBJ1-5; D is perhaps TRBD1 (6 bases). V lost 0 bases to trimming and J lost 1 base, with 14 bases between them. CDR1 is SGHRS, CDR2 YFSETQ, per germline. There are 17 residues in the CDR3. CDR3: CASSLGTGTPSNQPQHF. CDR3 DNA: TGCGCCAGCAGCTTGGGGACCGGGACACCCAGCAATCAGCCCCAGCATTTT.

The V and J genes are TRBV5-1 and TRBJ2-7; weak D call: TRBD1 (6 bases). Trimming shortened V by 5 bases and J by 5 bases, and 20 bases separated the two germline ends. Per germline, CDR1 SGHRS and CDR2 YFSETQ. CDR3 length: 15 amino acids. CDR3 region: CASRAWAGDVDEQYF. DNA for the CDR3: TGCGCCAGCAGGGCCTGGGCAGGGGATGTGGACGAGCAGTACTTC.

V and J are TRBV19 and TRBJ1-3; D gene ambiguous. V gave up 4 bases and J gave up 4 bases, with 2 bases separating them. CDR1 and CDR2 (germline): LNHDA, SQIVND (reference sequence). The CDR3 sequence is 11 residues long. The CDR3 sequence: CASSTGNTIYF. CDR3 sequence (DNA): TGTGCCAGTAGTACAGGAAACACCATATATTTT.

About this clone itself: Germline and junction disagree at one end, which may indicate a read error. This chain links TRBV28 with TRBJ2-6, with D possibly TRBD2 on 5 matching bases. The V gene's germline CDR1 is MDHEN and CDR2 SYDVKM. The length of the CDR3 is 15 residues. The CDR3 DNA reads as TGTACCAGCAGCCCCACGAGGGCTGGGGCCAACGTCCTGACTTTC. Translated, it gives CTSSPTRAGANVLTF.